These 15 T cell receptor beta chains originate from one sample sequenced in a study of shared clonotypes between healthy human individuals. The data were produced by immunoSEQ multiplex PCR, yet TCRdb's version contains in-frame clones alone and is incomplete. This sample has some 2.3 million clones; over 85% occur once, and the top ten carry 0.35% to 0.45%. The sample consisted of naive CD4+ T cells from PBMCs. The subset: CD45RA+ positively selected. The source of these receptors is a man aged 18 to 30 in good health. Some clones in this sample may be carry-over from other donors' samples.

CDR3 coding DNA: TGTGCCTGGCGGGGTCGGTCGTGGAGTTCACCCCTCCACTTT. Encoded protein: CAWRGRSWSSPLHF. V usage is TRBV30 and J usage is TRBJ1-6; D is uncertain. V was shortened by 5 bases and J by 9 bases, with 17 bases between the two germline ends. CDR1 is GTSNPN and CDR2 is SVGIG in the germline V gene (reference sequence). The CDR3 contains 14 residues. The entire variable domain, with the rest obtained from reference TRBV30 and TRBJ1-6, is as follows: SQTIHQWPATLVQPVGSPLSLECTVEGTSNPNLYWYRQAAGRGLQLLFYSVGIGQISSEVPQNLSASRPQDRQFILSSKKLLLSDSGFYLCAWRGRSWSSPLHFGNGTRLTVT.

Notes on this clone: Other DNA sequences of this sample code for an identical CDR3. This chain joins TRBV27 and TRBJ1-5; D unclear. The CDR3 has 12 amino acids. The V end lost 3 bases, the J end lost 3 bases, and 3 bases lay between the germline ends. Germline CDR1 MNHEY, CDR2 SMNVEV (reference sequence). The CDR3 sequence: CASSFLNQPQHF. DNA for the CDR3: TGTGCCAGCAGTTTCCTCAATCAGCCCCAGCATTTT.

The genes are TRBV5-1 and TRBJ2-2; D remains unclear. V lost 2 bases and J 0 bases, leaving 8 bases between the germline ends. The CDR3 spans 15 residues. CDR1 and CDR2 (germline): SGHRS, YFSETQ. CDR3 nucleotides: TGCGCCAGCAGCTTAGAACGGCCGAACACCGGGGAGCTGTTTTTT. This sequence encodes CASSLERPNTGELFF.

The V call is TRBV30, the J call TRBJ2-2, with D maybe TRBD2 (5 bases). The V gene's germline CDR1 is GTSNPN and CDR2 SVGIG (reference sequence). V shed 1 base and J shed 6 bases, with 12 bases lying between them. The CDR3 covers 14 residues. CDR3 nucleotide sequence: TGTGCCTGGAGTGCGGGCCTCGGGGCCGGGGAGCTGTTTTTT. Translation: CAWSAGLGAGELFF.

The chain uses TRBV28 and TRBJ1-1; D remains unclear. The germline V gene encodes CDR1 MDHEN and CDR2 SYDVKM. Trimming left V 6 bases short and J 0 bases short, with 14 bases between. The CDR3 extends over 15 amino acids. For the CDR3, the DNA is TGTGCCAGCAGACTTGGGAGGGCCATGAACACTGAAGCTTTCTTT. Its protein product is CASRLGRAMNTEAFF.

The chain couples TRBV28 to TRBJ2-3; 7 bases line up with TRBD1. Germline V gives CDR1 MDHEN, CDR2 SYDVKM. The CDR3 covers 16 residues. Trimming took 7 bases from V and 2 from J; bases not matched to a gene: 12. The CDR3 is CASTASGTVVTDTQYF. The CDR3 DNA reads TGTGCCAGCACCGCCTCGGGGACAGTTGTCACAGATACGCAGTATTTT. The entire variable domain, with the rest obtained from reference TRBV28 and TRBJ2-3, is as follows: DVKVTQSSRYLVKRTGEKVFLECVQDMDHENMFWYRQDPGLGLRLIYFSYDVKMKEKGDIPEGYSVSREKKERFSLILESASTNQTSMYLCASTASGTVVTDTQYFGPGTRLTVL.

Turning to this clone: The same CDR3 arises from other DNA sequences in this sample as well. The chain recombines TRBV6-6 with TRBJ1-1; weak D call: TRBD1 (5 bases). The ends were cut back, 5 bases at V and 4 bases at J, with 8 bases in the middle. The CDR3 has 12 amino acids. Germline assignment: CDR1 MNHNY and CDR2 SVGAGI (reference sequence). DNA for the CDR3: TGTGCCAGCAGTCCCCAGGGCACTGAAGCTTTCTTT. Protein: CASSPQGTEAFF.

This chain links TRBV10-3 with TRBJ1-1, with 7 bases lining up with TRBD1. After removal of 6 bases from V and 4 bases from J, the junction contained 11 bases not matched to a gene. The CDR3 has 15 residues. Germline CDR1 reads ENHRY; CDR2 reads SYGVKD. Here the CDR3 reads CAIRAGTAFITEAFF. DNA of the CDR3: TGTGCCATCAGGGCTGGGACAGCCTTTATCACTGAAGCTTTCTTT.

This clone was found once. This sequence joins TRBV7-2 and TRBJ2-4; 9 bases agree with TRBD1. After removal of 3 bases from V and 5 bases from J, the junction contained 8 bases not matched to a gene. This CDR3 comprises 16 residues. The germline CDR1 and CDR2 sequences are SGHTA and FQGNSA. CDR3 coding DNA: TGTGCCAGCAGCTTCGCTCCAACAGGGGGCCAAAACATTCAGTACTTC. As protein: CASSFAPTGGQNIQYF. The full variable domain, in which reference TRBV7-2 and TRBJ2-4 provide the parts outside the CDR3, is GAGVSQSPSNKVTEKGKDVELRCDPISGHTALYWYRQSLGQGLEFLIYFQGNSAPDKSGLPSDRFSAERTGGSVSTLTIQRTQQEDSAVYLCASSFAPTGGQNIQYFGAGTRLSVL.

This chain connects TRBV28 to TRBJ1-1; 9 bases line up with TRBD1. CDR3 size: 16 residues. Per the germline V gene, CDR1 is MDHEN and CDR2 is SYDVKM. V shed 2 bases, J shed 1 base, and the junction held 5 bases outside the gene matches. DNA for the CDR3: TGTGCCAGCAGTTTAGGGGACAGGGTAAGGAACACTGAAGCTTTCTTT. Translating it yields CASSLGDRVRNTEAFF.

The CDR3 spells CASSYRGPSRGYGYTF. The CDR3 region has the DNA TGTGCCAGCAGTTACCGGGGCCCCTCAAGGGGCTATGGCTACACCTTC. The rearrangement uses TRBV6-5 and TRBJ1-2, with D perhaps matching TRBD1 (5 bases). This CDR3 spans 16 amino acids. V lost 2 bases to trimming and J lost 4 bases, with 17 bases between them. The V gene's germline CDR1 is MNHEY and CDR2 SVGAGI.

The chain couples TRBV18 to TRBJ1-4, with 8 bases fitting TRBD1. CDR1 is KGHSH and CDR2 is LQKENI in the germline V gene. The CDR3 loop spans 14 amino acids. Losses at the gene ends were 6 bases for V and 3 bases for J; bases not matched to a gene: 3. CDR3 loop: CASSVQGANEKLFF. CDR3 in DNA: TGTGCCAGCTCCGTACAGGGGGCTAATGAAAAACTGTTTTTT. Filled out from reference TRBV18 and TRBJ1-4, the complete variable domain reads NAGVMQNPRHLVRRRGQEARLRCSPMKGHSHVYWYRQLPEEGLKFMVYLQKENIIDESGMPKERFSAEFPKEGPSILRIQQVVRGDSAAYFCASSVQGANEKLFFGSGTQLSVL.

The count of this clone is one. CDR3 amino acids: CASSSAWVNEQYF. The CDR3, as DNA: TGTGCCAGCAGCTCGGCTTGGGTCAACGAGCAGTACTTC. The chain uses TRBV7-2 and TRBJ2-7; no reliable D call. Trimming pared 4 bases from V and 5 bases from J, leaving 12 bases between. Germline values: CDR1 SGHTA, CDR2 FQGNSA. The CDR3 extends over 13 amino acids.

V gene TRBV5-1 combines with J gene TRBJ2-1, with a weak D call TRBD2 (5 bases). CDR1 and CDR2 (germline): SGHRS, YFSETQ. The CDR3 runs 12 residues. The V and J ends lost 5 bases and 5 bases respectively, with 8 bases between them. The CDR3 nucleotides read TGCGCCAGCAGTCAGACTAACAATGAGCAGTTCTTC. It is translated as CASSQTNNEQFF. The entire variable domain, with the rest obtained from reference TRBV5-1 and TRBJ2-1, is as follows: KAGVTQTPRYLIKTRGQQVTLSCSPISGHRSVSWYQQTPGQGLQFLFEYFSETQRNKGNFPGRFSGRQFSNSRSEMNVSTLELGDSALYLCASSQTNNEQFFGPGTRLTVL.

This clone was detected only a few times. This rearrangement joins TRBV4-2 to TRBJ1-5; 9 positions agree with TRBD1. CDR1 and CDR2 (germline): LGHNA, YNFKEQ. The CDR3 is made up of 18 amino acids. V gave up 0 bases and J gave up 3 bases; unmatched junction bases: 9. CDR3 nucleotide sequence: TGTGCCAGCAGCCAAGATAGGGCGGGGACAGGGAACAATCAGCCCCAGCATTTT. It specifies CASSQDRAGTGNNQPQHF.